These 9 T cell receptor beta chains came from one sample sequenced in a study of T cell responses to AZD1222 COVID-19 vaccine. Assay: immunoSEQ multiplex PCR; the TCRdb copy retains only in-frame clones and omits some. Altogether 100,000 to 130,000 clones are present, about 90% being singletons, with the ten largest covering roughly 21%. Sequenced here: peripheral blood, sampled on day 0 of AZD1222 vaccination. Receptors were obtained from an adult in good health.

This clone was recorded a few times. The genes are TRBV6-5 and TRBJ1-1, with 9 nucleotides matching TRBD1. The J segment lost 5 bases and the V segment lost 0 bases, leaving 1 base of the junction unmatched. Germline CDR1 reads MNHEY; CDR2 reads SVGAGI. The CDR3 sequence is 14 residues long. CDR3 residues: CASSYSGQGTEAFF. The CDR3 bases are TGTGCCAGCAGTTACTCGGGACAGGGTACTGAAGCTTTCTTT.

This clone came up once. J is TRBJ2-2 and V is TRBV5-1, with TRBD1 as a possible D gene (6 bases). Looked up from germline, CDR1 is SGHRS and CDR2 is YFSETQ. There are 16 residues in the CDR3. With 0 bases removed from V and 1 base from J, the gap between germline ends came to 10 bases. The CDR3 nucleotides read TGCGCCAGCAGCTTGGGTACAGGGAGGAACACCGGGGAGCTGTTTTTT. It yields the protein CASSLGTGRNTGELFF.

The chain uses TRBV5-4 and TRBJ1-5; D possibly corresponds to TRBD1 (5 bases). Germline-derived CDR1 and CDR2 are SGHNT and YYREEE (reference sequence). CDR3 length: 15 amino acids. V shed 5 bases and J shed 6 bases, with 18 bases lying between them. The CDR3 nucleotides read TGTGCCAGCAGTCCGGGACGCGGGGAATCTCAGCCCCAGCATTTT. This translates into CASSPGRGESQPQHF. The whole variable domain, filled in from reference TRBV5-4 and TRBJ1-5, reads ETGVTQSPTHLIKTRGQQVTLRCSSQSGHNTVSWYQQALGQGPQFIFQYYREEENGRGNFPPRFSGLQFPNYSSELNVNALELDDSALYLCASSPGRGESQPQHFGDGTRLSIL.

This clone was recorded only once. This chain links TRBV30 with TRBJ1-6; D is uncertain. CDR3 size: 12 residues. CDR1 is GTSNPN and CDR2 is SVGIG in the germline V gene (reference sequence). The germline V and J ends were trimmed by 3 bases and 10 bases, with 10 bases remaining between them. CDR3 loop: CAWRTTASPLHF. The CDR3 DNA follows: TGTGCCTGGAGAACCACCGCCTCACCCCTCCACTTT.

This clone was seen once. The chain joins TRBV27 to TRBJ2-1, with TRBD2 matching 12 bases. J lost 4 bases, V lost 2 bases, and 9 bases had no gene match. Germline V gene data show CDR1 as MNHEY and CDR2 as SMNVEV (reference sequence). The CDR3 contains 18 residues. The CDR3 spells CASSLEASGGALYNEQFF. The CDR3 DNA sequence: TGTGCCAGCAGTTTAGAGGCTAGCGGGGGGGCCTTGTACAATGAGCAGTTCTTC.

The chain uses TRBV7-2 and TRBJ2-7; possible D gene TRBD2, 6 bases. V lost 4 bases and J 6 bases, leaving 16 bases between the germline ends. The CDR3 consists of 14 residues. Germline values: CDR1 SGHTA, CDR2 FQGNSA. The CDR3, as DNA: TGTGCCAGCAGCTCCCCGGGAGCCCGATCCGAGCAGTACTTC. This gives the protein CASSSPGARSEQYF.

The chain uses TRBV11-2 and TRBJ2-7, with D tentatively TRBD1 or TRBD2 (5 bases each). Looked up from germline, CDR1 is SGHAT and CDR2 is FQNNGV. The CDR3 length is 14 residues. The V end was cut by 4 bases, the J end by 3 bases, with 13 bases between. The DNA of the CDR3 is TGTGCCAGCAGCTCCGCCGGGACCCACTACGAGCAGTACTTC. Residues: CASSSAGTHYEQYF.

The chain links TRBV27 to TRBJ1-5; D is unresolved. This CDR3 contains 18 residues. Trimming pared 4 bases from V and 1 base from J, leaving 20 bases between. CDR1 and CDR2 from the germline V gene are MNHEY and SMNVEV (reference sequence). CDR3 loop: CASSYAGEVLGSNQPQHF. In DNA, the CDR3 is TGTGCCAGCAGTTACGCTGGGGAAGTCCTTGGGAGCAATCAGCCCCAGCATTTT.

The rearrangement joins TRBV5-1 to TRBJ2-3; TRBD2 is a possible D gene (5 bases). Trimming removed 0 bases at V and 2 bases at J, with 22 bases between. The CDR3 sequence is 19 residues long. Looked up from germline, CDR1 is SGHRS and CDR2 is YFSETQ. The CDR3 DNA reads TGCGCCAGCAGCTTGGATGCCCCCTACTGGCGGGCGACCACAGATACGCAGTATTTT. This codes for CASSLDAPYWRATTDTQYF.